Each of the 20 T cell receptor beta chains below was sequenced from the same sample in a study of vaccination effects on CD4 cells after COVID-19. The table came from immunoSEQ multiplex PCR; TCRdb's copy has only in-frame clones and leaves some out. In the table there are about 23,000 clones, 73% of which are singletons. Their antigens remain unidentified. CD4+ T cells specific for antigen were expanded with viral peptide pools by the ViraFEST assay before sequencing. Cultured cells yielded isolated CD4+ T cells after 10 days. Nucleocapsid antibodies stayed negative before and after vaccination, showing no earlier SARS-CoV-2 infection. Sequenced material: CD4+ T cells from PBMCs cultured with SARS-CoV-2 spike peptides, taken before COVID-19 vaccination. All receptors come from a human donor who received a COVID-19 vaccine.

The chain joins TRBV11-2 to TRBJ2-7; D perhaps matches TRBD2 (6 bases). The CDR3 spans 12 residues. V was pared by 6 bases and J by 5 bases, with 11 bases between. Per the germline V gene, CDR1 is SGHAT and CDR2 is FQNNGV. CDR3 in amino acids: CASRHRRDEQYF. CDR3 sequence (DNA): TGTGCCAGCAGACACCGGAGGGACGAGCAGTACTTC.

The chain recombines TRBV18 with TRBJ1-4; unclear D gene. V lost 3 bases to trimming and J lost 7 bases, with 9 bases between them. This CDR3 spans 13 amino acids. Germline-derived CDR1 and CDR2 are KGHSH and LQKENI. CDR3 sequence (DNA): TGTGCCAGCTCACCTCCTCTTCCTGAAAAACTGTTTTTT. It specifies CASSPPLPEKLFF.

This sequence joins TRBV5-1 and TRBJ1-1; 9 bases map to TRBD1. Germline-derived CDR1 and CDR2 are SGHRS and YFSETQ. CDR3 length equals 14 residues. Unmatched junction bases numbered 2, after V lost 0 bases and J lost 5 bases. The CDR3 region has the DNA TGCGCCAGCAGCTTGGGGACAGGGGTTACTGAAGCTTTCTTT. Amino acid sequence: CASSLGTGVTEAFF.

The chain uses TRBV11-3 and TRBJ2-7, with no clear D. The CDR3 runs 13 residues. The germline CDR1 and CDR2 sequences are SGHNT and YENEEA. V lost 10 bases and J 2 bases, leaving 15 bases between the germline ends. CDR3 amino acids: CATNVRAPYEQYF. The CDR3 DNA sequence: TGTGCCACAAATGTTAGGGCGCCCTACGAGCAGTACTTC.

The CDR3 loop is CASSRTRGNNEQFF. The CDR3 bases are TGCGCCAGCAGTAGGACTAGGGGGAACAATGAGCAGTTCTTC. This chain uses TRBV10-1 with TRBJ2-1; tentative D call: TRBD2 (7 bases). V lost 5 bases to trimming and J lost 5 bases, with 13 bases between them. Germline loops: CDR1 WNHNN, CDR2 SYGVQD (reference sequence). The CDR3 is made up of 14 amino acids.

This clone showed up just a few times. This rearrangement joins TRBV13 to TRBJ2-2; no definite D call. The CDR3 length is 14 residues. The germline gives CDR1 PRHDT, CDR2 FYEKMQ (reference sequence). The V end lost 5 bases, the J end lost 4 bases, and 11 bases lay between the germline ends. CDR3 sequence reads: CASSRGRPTGELFF. The CDR3 nucleotides read TGTGCCAGCAGCCGCGGACGACCCACCGGGGAGCTGTTTTTT.

This chain connects TRBV20-1 to TRBJ2-4, with TRBD1 as a possible D gene (6 bases). The CDR3 sequence is 11 residues long. Trimming shortened V by 6 bases and J by 8 bases, and 11 bases separated the two germline ends. CDR1 is DFQATT, CDR2 SNEGSKA, per germline (reference sequence). CDR3 sequence: CSATEGDIQYF. In DNA, the CDR3 is TGCAGTGCAACAGAGGGGGACATTCAGTACTTC.

A few counts support this clone. The V gene is TRBV10-3, the J gene TRBJ1-6, with 9 nucleotides matching TRBD1. Trimming cost V 3 bases and J 9 bases; bases outside gene matches: 6. Germline V lookup: CDR1 ENHRY, CDR2 SYGVKD. This CDR3 spans 15 amino acids. The chain's CDR3 is CAISDTGTGTSPLHF. CDR3 bases: TGTGCCATCAGTGATACCGGGACAGGGACTTCACCCCTCCACTTT.

J is TRBJ2-1 and V is TRBV5-1; D is undetermined. Trimming shortened V by 2 bases and J by 0 bases, and 9 bases separated the two germline ends. CDR3 length: 15 residues. In germline, CDR1 is SGHRS, CDR2 YFSETQ. CDR3 nucleotide sequence: TGCGCCAGCAGCTTTGTGACGAGCTCCTACAATGAGCAGTTCTTC. Protein: CASSFVTSSYNEQFF.

The chain couples TRBV7-9 to TRBJ2-3, with D unclear. This CDR3 has 14 amino acids. The germline V gene encodes CDR1 SEHNR and CDR2 FQNEAQ (reference sequence). V lost 1 base, J lost 0 bases, and 5 bases lay in between. As DNA, the CDR3 is TGTGCCAGCAGCTTAGGAACGAGCACAGATACGCAGTATTTT. It specifies CASSLGTSTDTQYF.

The chain recombines TRBV13 with TRBJ2-1; 9 nucleotides agree with TRBD2. The length of the CDR3 is 11 residues. Trimming removed 1 base from V and 16 bases from J; junction bases left unmatched: 2. Per the germline V gene, CDR1 is PRHDT and CDR2 is FYEKMQ (reference sequence). The CDR3 region has the DNA TGTGCCAGCAGCTTAGATAGCGGGAGATTCTTC. Protein: CASSLDSGRFF. The complete variable domain, with remaining parts taken from reference TRBV13 and TRBJ2-1, reads AAGVIQSPRHLIKEKRETATLKCYPIPRHDTVYWYQQGPGQDPQFLISFYEKMQSDKGSIPDRFSAQQFSDYHSELNMSSLELGDSALYFCASSLDSGRFFGPGTRLTVL.

This clone has just one count. The J gene is TRBJ2-1, the V gene TRBV9; D is unresolved. This CDR3 has 15 residues. Germline V gives CDR1 SGDLS, CDR2 YYNGEE. V lost 0 bases and J 3 bases, leaving 10 bases between the germline ends. CDR3 sequence (DNA): TGTGCCAGCAGCGTAGGGGTAGGCCTCTACAATGAGCAGTTCTTC. This gives the protein CASSVGVGLYNEQFF.

This clone was counted only a few times. V is TRBV11-2 and J is TRBJ2-1; TRBD2 matches at 9 bases. CDR3 length: 15 amino acids. The ends lost 8 bases at V and 0 bases at J; junction bases unmatched: 5. Germline values: CDR1 SGHAT, CDR2 FQNNGV. CDR3 loop: CASGPSGDSYNEQFF. CDR3 sequence (DNA): TGTGCCAGCGGACCTAGCGGGGACTCCTACAATGAGCAGTTCTTC.

Of note for this clone: This same CDR3 is encoded by further DNA sequences in the sample. This chain links TRBV11-2 with TRBJ2-3; D unclear. From germline, CDR1 is SGHAT and CDR2 FQNNGV. V lost 1 base and J lost 1, with 3 bases in between. The CDR3 length is 13 residues. The chain's CDR3 is CASSLAGTDTQYF. The DNA of the CDR3 is TGTGCCAGCAGCTTAGCCGGCACAGATACGCAGTATTTT.

Details on this clone: The junction shows a germline mismatch at one end, possibly a read error. J is TRBJ2-1 and V is TRBV29-1, with D maybe TRBD1 (6 bases). Per the germline V gene, CDR1 is SQVTM and CDR2 is ANQGSEA. The CDR3 spans 12 residues. CDR3 loop: CSVSPEGTRVLF. The CDR3 nucleotides read TGCAGCGTGAGCCCCGAGGGGACAAGGGTACTCTTC.

This clone was seen only once. CDR3 sequence: CASSLLSDRTSYF. In DNA, the CDR3 is TGTGCCAGCAGCTTGTTATCTGACCGAACCTCCTACTTC. J is TRBJ2-7 and V is TRBV5-8; D is ambiguous. CDR1 and CDR2 from the germline V gene are SGHTS and YDEGEE. The CDR3 spans 13 residues. V was clipped by 1 base and J by 13 bases, with 18 bases between them. Full variable domain (rest looked up from reference TRBV5-8 and TRBJ2-7): EAGVTQSPTHLIKTRGQQATLRCSPISGHTSVYWYQQALGLGLQFLLWYDEGEERNRGNFPPRFSGRQFPNYSSELNVNALELEDSALYLCASSLLSDRTSYFGPGTRLTVT.

This chain connects TRBV3-1 (or the pseudogene TRBV3-2) to TRBJ1-5, with D hard to call. The CDR3 has 15 amino acids. CDR1 is LGHDT, CDR2 YNNKEL, per germline (reference sequence). V was trimmed by 1 base and J by 5 bases, leaving 12 bases between them. The CDR3 nucleotides read TGTGCCAGCAGCCAAGGGGTATATGTTGATCAGCCCCAGCATTTT. Protein sequence: CASSQGVYVDQPQHF.

The DNA for the CDR3 is TGCGCCAGCAGCCAAGATTGGACTGCAACTAATGAAAAACTGTTTTTT. This translates into CASSQDWTATNEKLFF. The rearrangement uses TRBV4-1 and TRBJ1-4; no definite D call. Deletions cut 0 bases from V and 0 bases from J, with 8 bases between. Germline lookup yields CDR1 MGHRA and CDR2 YSYEKL. This CDR3 has 16 amino acids.

V gene TRBV30 combines with J gene TRBJ1-1; tentatively, D is TRBD1 (5 bases). Germline loops: CDR1 GTSNPN, CDR2 SVGIG (reference sequence). With 3 bases removed from V and 0 bases from J, the gap between germline ends came to 11 bases. This CDR3 region has 14 residues. CDR3 region: CAWSPGGVNTEAFF. DNA of the CDR3: TGTGCCTGGAGCCCAGGAGGGGTGAACACTGAAGCTTTCTTT.

V gene TRBV6-6 combines with J gene TRBJ2-1; D is possibly TRBD2 (5 bases). The CDR3 consists of 11 residues. V gave up 6 bases and J gave up 8 bases, with 8 bases separating them. CDR1 MNHNY and CDR2 SVGAGI come from the germline V gene (reference sequence). In nucleotides, the CDR3 is TGTGCCAGCAGCCAGGAGGATGAGCAGTTCTTC. This gives the protein CASSQEDEQFF.